What follows are 21 T cell receptor beta chains derived from one specimen sequenced in a study of human T cells and chemical hapten exposure. As for time point: patch test 1, 2 weeks after DPC sensitization. Sample treatment: therapeutic diphenylcyclopropenone sensitization with weekly scalp DPC. TCRdb analysed the RACE reads with MiXCR anew, one entry per CDR3 protein. The data hold about 57,000 distinct CDR3 sequences, with about 9.3% observed a single time. The specimen comprised whole blood, sampled in connection with sensitization to the hapten diphenylcyclopropenone (DPC). The receptors were sampled from a woman in her forties with alopecia areata. Some clones in this sample may be carry-over from other donors' samples.

As concerns this clonotype: The junction does not match germline at one end; this may be a read error. The chain recombines TRBV7-6 with TRBJ2-1; a weak D match, TRBD2 (5 bases). Germline V gene lookup returns CDR1 SGHVS and CDR2 FNYEAQ. CDR3 length: 14 residues. Written as DNA, the CDR3 is TGTGTCAGCAGTCCGGAAGCGGACTACAATGAGCAGTTCTTC. Its protein product is CVSSPEADYNEQFF.

This clonotype was recorded a few times. The V and J genes are TRBV11-3 and TRBJ2-3; D is undetermined. V gave up 2 bases and J gave up 0 bases, with 12 bases separating them. Germline values: CDR1 SGHNT, CDR2 YENEEA. The CDR3 is made up of 16 amino acids. The CDR3 bases are TGTGCCAGCAGCTTATCGGTCAGTTCTAGCACAGATACGCAGTATTTT. Translation gives CASSLSVSSSTDTQYF.

This clonotype was recorded many times. The chain has TRBV18 and TRBJ1-3, with 7 bases identical to TRBD1. This CDR3 spans 14 amino acids. In germline, CDR1 is KGHSH, CDR2 LQKENI. After removal of 5 bases from V and 2 bases from J, the junction contained 3 bases not matched to a gene. This chain's CDR3 is CASSSGTAGNTIYF. The DNA of the CDR3 is TGTGCCAGCTCATCCGGGACAGCTGGAAACACCATATATTTT. Full variable domain (rest looked up from reference TRBV18 and TRBJ1-3): NAGVMQNPRHLVRRRGQEARLRCSPMKGHSHVYWYRQLPEEGLKFMVYLQKENIIDESGMPKERFSAEFPKEGPSILRIQQVVRGDSAAYFCASSSGTAGNTIYFGEGSWLTVV.

The chain employs TRBV28 and TRBJ1-1; TRBD1 is a possible D gene (5 bases). The CDR3 is 12 residues long. The V gene lost 5 bases and the J gene lost 7 bases, with 11 bases spanning the gap. CDR1 is MDHEN, CDR2 SYDVKM, per germline. The chain's CDR3 is CASSARQSEAFF. The CDR3 DNA follows: TGTGCCAGCAGTGCCCGACAGAGTGAAGCTTTCTTT.

The table lists this clonotype with a few counts. The genes are TRBV5-1 and TRBJ2-7; tentatively, D is TRBD2 (5 bases). CDR3 length equals 16 residues. V was trimmed by 4 bases and J by 4 bases, leaving 21 bases between them. CDR1 is SGHRS, CDR2 YFSETQ, per germline. CDR3 sequence: CASSAGRFPLTYEQYF. The CDR3 DNA reads as TGCGCCAGCAGCGCGGGCCGGTTCCCGCTTACTTACGAGCAGTACTTC.

This chain links TRBV7-8 with TRBJ1-4; 9 nucleotides match TRBD1. Germline V gene data show CDR1 as SGHVS and CDR2 as FQNEAQ. CDR3 length: 13 amino acids. J lost 8 bases, V lost 4 bases, and 2 bases had no gene match. DNA of the CDR3: TGTGCCAGCAGCTCCGGGACAGGGGAAAAACTGTTTTTT. Its translation: CASSSGTGEKLFF.

The chain recombines TRBV15 with TRBJ2-3; D may be TRBD2 (5 bases). The CDR3 runs to 14 residues. Germline V gene sequence: CDR1 LNHNV, CDR2 YYDKDF (reference sequence). Deletions cut 7 bases from V and 3 bases from J, with 14 bases between. CDR3 nucleotide sequence: TGTGCCACCACTCAGGAGGCGCTTACAGATACGCAGTATTTT. The encoded protein is CATTQEALTDTQYF.

This clonotype showed up many times. The genes are TRBV28 and TRBJ2-3, with 9 nucleotides matching TRBD1. The length of the CDR3 is 16 residues. The V and J ends lost 4 bases and 12 bases, in that order; junction bases with no gene match: 17. Germline CDR1 and CDR2: MDHEN and SYDVKM. The CDR3 DNA is TGTGCCAGCAGTTGGTCGGTCACAGGGGGCGCGAGTCCACAGTATTTT. It encodes CASSWSVTGGASPQYF.

This clonotype was counted at least ten times. The CDR3 DNA reads TGTGCCAGCAGCCGGACAACCGGGGAGCTGTTTTTT. This gives the protein CASSRTTGELFF. This rearrangement joins TRBV7-2 to TRBJ2-2; D possibly corresponds to TRBD1 (5 bases). The CDR3 contains 12 residues. Germline V gives CDR1 SGHTA, CDR2 FQGNSA. The V end was cut by 5 bases, the J end by 5 bases, with 6 bases between. Full variable domain (remainder filled in from reference TRBV7-2 and TRBJ2-2): GAGVSQSPSNKVTEKGKDVELRCDPISGHTALYWYRQSLGQGLEFLIYFQGNSAPDKSGLPSDRFSAERTGGSVSTLTIQRTQQEDSAVYLCASSRTTGELFFGEGSRLTVL.

About this clonotype itself: Possible read error: a much larger clone is one base away. It is likely a read error, because the conserved phenylalanine at the end of the CDR3 is missing. The chain recombines TRBV6-5 with TRBJ2-1; 7 positions agree with TRBD1. CDR1 MNHEY and CDR2 SVGAGI come from the germline V gene. This CDR3 contains 13 residues. Losses at the gene ends were 8 bases for V and 6 bases for J; bases not matched to a gene: 7. CDR3 sequence: CASSGTAGNEQFL. CDR3 sequence (DNA): TGTGCCAGCTCCGGGACAGCCGGCAATGAGCAGTTCCTC.

The rearrangement uses TRBV18 and TRBJ1-5, with D tentatively TRBD1 (6 bases). The CDR3 is made up of 15 amino acids. V was shortened by 0 bases and J by 3 bases, with 9 bases between the two germline ends. Germline V gene sequence: CDR1 KGHSH, CDR2 LQKENI. The CDR3: CASSPPGGINQPQHF. In DNA, the CDR3 is TGTGCCAGCTCACCACCAGGGGGAATCAATCAGCCCCAGCATTTT.

This clonotype was picked up a small number of times. This rearrangement joins TRBV29-1 to TRBJ2-1, with 7 bases identical to TRBD1. The CDR3 has 15 amino acids. The germline V gene has CDR1 SQVTM and CDR2 ANQGSEA. The junction had 5 bases not matched to a gene; V was cut back by 2 bases and J by 1 base. The CDR3 nucleotides read TGCAGCGTTGAAAAGGGGGCTGGGTCCTACAATGAGCAGTTCTTC. Its translation is CSVEKGAGSYNEQFF.

This clonotype has ten or more counts. V usage is TRBV9 and J usage is TRBJ2-5, with D possibly being TRBD2 (6 bases). The germline V gene encodes CDR1 SGDLS and CDR2 YYNGEE. The CDR3 sequence is 14 residues long. V was shortened by 3 bases and J by 8 bases, with 17 bases between the two germline ends. CDR3 residues: CASSALGEAGTQYF. The CDR3 region has the DNA TGTGCCAGCAGCGCGCTGGGAGAGGCGGGAACCCAGTACTTC.

This clonotype was counted ten times or more. The chain combines TRBV14 with TRBJ2-3; possibly TRBD2 for D (5 bases). This CDR3 contains 17 residues. Germline loops: CDR1 SGHDN, CDR2 FVKESK. V lost 1 base to trimming and J lost 0 bases, with 14 bases between them. The CDR3 reads CASSQALIASSTDTQYF. The CDR3 nucleotides are TGTGCCAGCAGCCAAGCCCTCATAGCGTCTAGCACAGATACGCAGTATTTT.

Many counts were recorded for this clonotype. This sequence joins TRBV18 and TRBJ1-3; the D is unclear. The CDR3 spans 16 residues. Per germline, CDR1 KGHSH and CDR2 LQKENI. V was shortened by 2 bases and J by 5 bases, with 16 bases between the two germline ends. The CDR3 loop reads CASSPSDSPIRNTIYF. Here the CDR3 DNA reads TGTGCCAGCTCACCATCTGATAGTCCGATAAGAAACACCATATATTTT.

This clonotype was picked up many times. The V gene is TRBV6-2 or TRBV6-3, the J gene TRBJ2-7, with 7 bases lining up with TRBD2. Losses at the gene ends were 2 bases for V and 6 bases for J; bases not matched to a gene: 7. Germline CDR1 is MNHEY and CDR2 is SVGEGT. There are 14 residues in the CDR3. Here the CDR3 reads CASSYIGRSVEQYF. The CDR3 DNA reads as TGTGCCAGCAGTTACATCGGGAGGTCGGTCGAGCAGTACTTC.

The rearrangement uses TRBV7-9 and TRBJ1-6; D is ambiguous. Trimming stripped 5 bases from V and 5 bases from J, with 10 bases between. This CDR3 has 14 amino acids. Per germline, CDR1 SEHNR and CDR2 FQNEAQ (reference sequence). DNA for the CDR3: TGTGCCAGCAGCCAAGAAAGAGATAATTCACCCCTCCACTTT. Protein sequence: CASSQERDNSPLHF.

On this clonotype itself: A much larger clone lies one base from this, so it may be a read error. The rearrangement uses TRBV9 and TRBJ1-1, with D possibly matching TRBD1 (5 bases). CDR1 and CDR2 from the germline V gene are SGDLS and YYNGEE. There are 14 residues in the CDR3. The CDR3 loop reads CTSSVGGGTTEAFF. CDR3 sequence (DNA): TGTACCAGCAGCGTAGGCGGGGGAACCACTGAAGCTTTCTTT.

This clonotype showed up many times. The rearrangement joins TRBV7-2 to TRBJ1-5, with D uncertain. This CDR3 has 13 amino acids. CDR1 and CDR2 (germline): SGHTA, FQGNSA. Trimming removed 5 bases from V and 7 bases from J, with 12 bases in between. This CDR3 is CASSQALEQPQHF. The CDR3 DNA is TGTGCCAGCAGCCAGGCCCTAGAACAGCCCCAGCATTTT.

The chain carries TRBV20-1 and TRBJ1-6; D not resolved. Per germline, CDR1 DFQATT and CDR2 SNEGSKA (reference sequence). V was cut by 4 bases and J by 0 bases, with 7 bases left in between. This CDR3 is built from 14 residues. The CDR3 loop reads CSATGSSYNSPLHF. The CDR3 nucleotides read TGCAGTGCTACGGGGAGCTCCTATAATTCACCCCTCCACTTT.

This clonotype was detected ten times or more. The chain has TRBV7-2 and TRBJ1-2; no reliable D call. This CDR3 contains 14 residues. The germline V gene has CDR1 SGHTA and CDR2 FQGNSA. Trimming pared 1 base from V and 2 bases from J, leaving 8 bases between. The CDR3 region has the DNA TGTGCCAGCAGCTTAGTGCGGGAAAACTATGGCTACACCTTC. It codes for CASSLVRENYGYTF.